The 8 T cell receptor beta chains reported below all come from one sample, sequenced in a study of cytomegalovirus exposure and HLA in healthy donors. PCR was performed using 60 Vbeta and 13 Jbeta primers. This table comes from immunoSEQ multiplex PCR, and its TCRdb copy is limited to in-frame clones, with some not included. The sample holds about 180,000 clones; under 90% are singletons and the top ten take 6% to 7.5%. The sequencing sample was made of PBMCs. These receptor sequences come from a man aged 30 to 45 in good health and CMV-seropositive.

The V call is TRBV6-5, the J call TRBJ1-3; tentative D call: TRBD1 (5 bases). Germline CDR1 is MNHEY and CDR2 is SVGAGI. The CDR3 is 14 amino acids. Trimming took 2 bases from V and 2 from J, leaving 7 bases between them. CDR3 nucleotide sequence: TGTGCCAGCAGTTACCAGGGCACTGGAAACACCATATATTTT. This gives the protein CASSYQGTGNTIYF.

This sequence joins TRBV4-3 and TRBJ2-7; unclear D gene. Looked up from germline, CDR1 is LGHNA and CDR2 is YSLEER. The CDR3 covers 15 residues. Between the trimmed V and J ends, which lost 0 bases and 3 bases, there was a span of 12 bases. This chain's CDR3 is CASSQEPLGNYEQYF. DNA of the CDR3: TGCGCCAGCAGCCAAGAGCCCCTAGGAAACTACGAGCAGTACTTC.

The genes are TRBV4-1 and TRBJ1-5, with D hard to call. This CDR3 comprises 13 residues. Looked up from germline, CDR1 is MGHRA and CDR2 is YSYEKL. V was shortened by 0 bases and J by 6 bases, with 6 bases between the two germline ends. The DNA for the CDR3 is TGCGCCAGCAGCCAAGATGGTAGTCAGCCCCAGCATTTT. Its translation is CASSQDGSQPQHF.

The genes are TRBV13 and TRBJ2-1; 12 bases are shared with TRBD2. The germline V gene encodes CDR1 PRHDT and CDR2 FYEKMQ (reference sequence). The CDR3 has 17 amino acids. Germline trimming cut 5 bases from V and 3 bases from J; bases unmatched to any gene: 8. The CDR3 DNA is TGTGCCAGCAGCCCCTGGACTAGCGGGGCTCTCTACAATGAGCAGTTCTTC. This codes for CASSPWTSGALYNEQFF. Combining the CDR3 with reference TRBV13 and TRBJ2-1 gives the whole variable domain AAGVIQSPRHLIKEKRETATLKCYPIPRHDTVYWYQQGPGQDPQFLISFYEKMQSDKGSIPDRFSAQQFSDYHSELNMSSLELGDSALYFCASSPWTSGALYNEQFFGPGTRLTVL.

The chain recombines TRBV6-1 with TRBJ2-1; D call uncertain. This CDR3 comprises 15 residues. Trimming took 6 bases from V and 2 from J, leaving 14 bases between them. From germline, CDR1 is MNHNS and CDR2 SASEGT. The CDR3 sequence is CASSPSASPYNEQFF. In DNA form, the CDR3 reads TGTGCCAGCAGCCCGAGCGCTTCCCCCTACAATGAGCAGTTCTTC.

The genes are TRBV5-1 and TRBJ2-5; 8 bases map to TRBD1. CDR1 SGHRS and CDR2 YFSETQ come from the germline V gene. There are 17 residues in the CDR3. Unmatched junction bases numbered 14, after V lost 5 bases and J lost 2 bases. The DNA for the CDR3 is TGCGCCAGCAGAAAAAACCCAGGGGGCGGAAAACAAGAGACCCAGTACTTC. This gives the protein CASRKNPGGGKQETQYF.

The rearrangement joins TRBV5-4 to TRBJ2-1; 7 nucleotides agree with TRBD1. The CDR3 runs to 16 residues. The germline gives CDR1 SGHNT, CDR2 YYREEE (reference sequence). Losses at the gene ends were 4 bases for V and 0 bases for J; bases not matched to a gene: 7. Written as DNA, the CDR3 is TGTGCCAGCAGCCCAACCACAGGGGCCTCCTACAATGAGCAGTTCTTC. This codes for CASSPTTGASYNEQFF.

This clone appeared once. The V call is TRBV7-8, the J call TRBJ2-2; TRBD2 matches 15 bases. Germline loops: CDR1 SGHVS, CDR2 FQNEAQ. The J segment lost 4 bases and the V segment lost 5 bases, leaving 14 bases of the junction unmatched. CDR3 size: 20 residues. This CDR3 is CASSAIRPGLAGGGTGELFF. CDR3 coding DNA: TGTGCCAGCAGCGCCATACGCCCGGGACTAGCGGGGGGAGGCACCGGGGAGCTGTTTTTT. Variable domain in full (rest from reference TRBV7-8 and TRBJ2-2): GAGVSQSPRYKVAKRGQDVALRCDPISGHVSLFWYQQALGQGPEFLTYFQNEAQLDKSGLPSDRFFAERPEGSVSTLKIQRTQQEDSAVYLCASSAIRPGLAGGGTGELFFGEGSRLTVL.